The clone carrying this T cell receptor (beta chain) was observed once. These data belong to a study of cytomegalovirus exposure and HLA in healthy donors. V lost 4 bases and J lost 5; bases outside the gene matches: 5. Germline lookup yields CDR1 SGHTA and CDR2 FQGTGA. The CDR3 is made up of 17 amino acids. It was with 60 Vbeta and 13 Jbeta primers that the PCR ran. Assay: immunoSEQ multiplex PCR; the TCRdb copy retains only in-frame clones and omits some. The table includes 120,000 to 150,000 clones, roughly 80% detected once. The chain joins TRBV7-3 to TRBJ2-2; 15 bases map to TRBD2. The receptor was derived from a male donor in good health and CMV-seronegative. Sample: PBMCs. CDR3 protein: CASSSPGLAGGTGELFF. Here the CDR3 DNA reads TGTGCCAGCAGCTCCCCGGGACTAGCGGGGGGTACCGGGGAGCTGTTTTTT.